This T cell receptor (beta chain) was recovered during a study of blood T cell repertoires in COVID-19. Study-wide background: The origin of the acute and convalescent COVID-19 samples was the United States, Italy and Spain. Nucleic acid was either cDNA or gDNA, and it came from T cells, B-cell-depleted T cells, or PBMCs.

The V gene lost 0 bases and the J gene lost 5 bases, with 16 bases spanning the gap. Per the germline V gene, CDR1 is KGHSH and CDR2 is LQKENI. This CDR3 contains 16 residues. Original data processing: Nucleated cell number was recorded as an estimate derived from reference gene primer amplification. TCRdb keeps only in-frame clones here, not all; method: immunoSEQ multiplex PCR. The DNA was the basis for D and trimming; V, J and clone size are from that table. In the table there are 130,000 or so clones, roughly 90% of which are singletons. Sequenced material: peripheral blood. This TCR came from a man between 65 and 80 years old with active COVID-19. The V call is TRBV18, the J call TRBJ2-5; possible D gene TRBD2, 6 bases. The CDR3: CASSPPETRRSETQYF. CDR3 in DNA: TGTGCCAGCTCACCACCGGAGACTAGGAGGTCGGAGACCCAGTACTTC.